This entry lists 14 T cell receptor beta chains sequenced from one sample in a study of blood T cell repertoires in COVID-19. Assay: immunoSEQ multiplex PCR; the TCRdb copy retains only in-frame clones and omits some. The sample lists over 30,000 clones, approximately 91% seen once, with roughly 13% in the top ten. Sequencing was done on a sample of peripheral blood. Receptors originate from a human donor in a cohort sampled during active COVID-19.

V usage is TRBV6-5 and J usage is TRBJ1-2; TRBD1 matches 7 bases. With V trimmed by 0 bases and J by 7 bases, 5 bases remained unmatched. Per germline, CDR1 MNHEY and CDR2 SVGAGI. The CDR3 length is 14 residues. CDR3 DNA sequence: TGTGCCAGCAGTTACTCTGGGCAGGGGGGTGGCTACACCTTC. This gives the protein CASSYSGQGGGYTF.

V gene TRBV5-8 combines with J gene TRBJ1-5; the D gene is possibly TRBD1 (5 bases). In germline, CDR1 is SGHTS, CDR2 YDEGEE. V dropped 0 bases and J dropped 3 bases, with 16 bases sitting between them. There are 17 residues in the CDR3. The CDR3 spells CASSLAAGIIINQPQHF. The CDR3 coding sequence is TGTGCCAGCAGCTTGGCGGCAGGGATTATAATCAATCAGCCCCAGCATTTT. Full variable domain (outside the CDR3, taken from reference TRBV5-8 and TRBJ1-5): EAGVTQSPTHLIKTRGQQATLRCSPISGHTSVYWYQQALGLGLQFLLWYDEGEERNRGNFPPRFSGRQFPNYSSELNVNALELEDSALYLCASSLAAGIIINQPQHFGDGTRLSIL.

The chain couples TRBV10-3 to TRBJ1-2; 9 nucleotides align to TRBD1. CDR3 length: 16 residues. The V and J ends lost 9 bases and 0 bases, in that order; junction bases with no gene match: 11. Germline assignment: CDR1 ENHRY and CDR2 SYGVKD. The CDR3 DNA reads TGTGCCATTAGTCCCGGGACAGGGATCACTAACTATGGCTACACCTTC. Protein: CAISPGTGITNYGYTF.

V gene TRBV6-1 combines with J gene TRBJ2-5; 11 positions match TRBD1. CDR1 MNHNS and CDR2 SASEGT come from the germline V gene. This CDR3 is 14 amino acids long. Trimming took 7 bases from V and 7 from J; bases not matched to a gene: 8. The CDR3 spells CASTPGQGDRTQYF. Here the CDR3 DNA reads TGTGCCAGCACACCGGGACAGGGGGACCGGACCCAGTACTTC.

The chain is built from TRBV6-5 and TRBJ1-6; 8 nucleotides agree with TRBD1. CDR1 MNHEY and CDR2 SVGAGI come from the germline V gene. V lost 6 bases and J lost 9; bases outside the gene matches: 10. The CDR3 has 15 amino acids. The CDR3 DNA follows: TGTGCCAGCAGCCGGGGACAGGAGGGAGGTTCACCCCTCCACTTT. Translation: CASSRGQEGGSPLHF.

The rearrangement joins TRBV7-9 to TRBJ1-1, with D possibly matching TRBD1 (6 bases). The germline V and J ends were trimmed by 10 bases and 1 base, with 10 bases remaining between them. This CDR3 is built from 12 residues. The V gene's germline CDR1 is SEHNR and CDR2 FQNEAQ (reference sequence). The CDR3 nucleotides read TGTGCCATCGGACAGTCGAACACTGAAGCTTTCTTT. Its translation is CAIGQSNTEAFF.

This clone has just one count. This chain joins TRBV7-3 and TRBJ1-1; D might be TRBD1 (6 bases). The germline V gene encodes CDR1 SGHTA and CDR2 FQGTGA. This CDR3 is 15 amino acids long. V was trimmed by 0 bases and J by 3 bases, leaving 11 bases between them. The CDR3 sequence: CASSLTGGPYTEAFF. The DNA of the CDR3 is TGTGCCAGCAGCTTAACTGGGGGCCCCTACACTGAAGCTTTCTTT.

The chain joins TRBV7-2 to TRBJ2-7, with 9 bases fitting TRBD2. This CDR3 region has 14 residues. Trimming at V came to 2 bases and at J to 6 bases, leaving 5 bases not matched to a gene. Germline assignment: CDR1 SGHTA and CDR2 FQGNSA. The CDR3 DNA follows: TGTGCCAGCAGCTTACTAGCGGGAAGCCGCGAGCAGTACTTC. The encoded protein is CASSLLAGSREQYF.

The CDR3: CASSLSGGEKLFF. The CDR3 DNA reads as TGTGCCAGCAGCCTGTCTGGGGGGGAAAAACTGTTTTTT. V usage is TRBV5-6 and J usage is TRBJ1-4; a possible D gene is TRBD1 (5 bases). This CDR3 contains 13 residues. CDR1 SGHDT and CDR2 YYEEEE come from the germline V gene. The germline V and J ends were trimmed by 4 bases and 8 bases, with 12 bases remaining between them. The variable domain in full, with the rest retrieved from reference TRBV5-6 and TRBJ1-4, is DAGVTQSPTHLIKTRGQQVTLRCSPKSGHDTVSWYQQALGQGPQFIFQYYEEEERQRGNFPDRFSGHQFPNYSSELNVNALLLGDSALYLCASSLSGGEKLFFGSGTQLSVL.

The J gene is TRBJ2-7, the V gene TRBV11-2, with a weak D call TRBD2 (5 bases). The germline gives CDR1 SGHAT, CDR2 FQNNGV. V dropped 8 bases and J dropped 3 bases, with 11 bases sitting between them. The length of the CDR3 is 12 residues. The CDR3 nucleotides read TGTGCCAGCTCGCTAGCTGGCTACGAGCAGTACTTC. Protein product: CASSLAGYEQYF.

V gene TRBV7-8 combines with J gene TRBJ2-7; the match to TRBD2 covers 10 bases. Germline-derived CDR1 and CDR2 are SGHVS and FQNEAQ. V was clipped by 0 bases and J by 7 bases; unmatched bases: 12. The CDR3 is 17 residues long. Here the CDR3 DNA reads TGTGCCAGCAGCTTAGCGTATAGCCTAGCGGGAGTGGGGGAGCAGTACTTC. Translation: CASSLAYSLAGVGEQYF.

J is TRBJ1-4 and V is TRBV7-2; 8 bases align to TRBD1. The CDR3 totals 16 residues. Germline V gene sequence: CDR1 SGHTA, CDR2 FQGNSA. Trimming removed 0 bases from V and 8 bases from J; junction bases left unmatched: 8. The CDR3 nucleotides read TGTGCCAGCAGCTTAGCCCCCCTACAGGGGGGGGAAAAACTGTTTTTT. Residues: CASSLAPLQGGEKLFF.

This clone was seen once. This same CDR3 is encoded by further DNA sequences in the sample. This CDR3 is CASSLQGNTEAFF. CDR3 nucleotides: TGTGCCAGCAGCCTACAGGGAAACACTGAAGCTTTCTTT. The genes are TRBV7-9 and TRBJ1-1, with a tentative D call TRBD1 (6 bases). The CDR3 is 13 residues long. Germline V lookup: CDR1 SEHNR, CDR2 FQNEAQ (reference sequence). Trimming cost V 5 bases and J 2 bases, with 9 bases left between them. The variable domain in full, completed from reference TRBV7-9 and TRBJ1-1, reads DTGVSQNPRHKITKRGQNVTFRCDPISEHNRLYWYRQTLGQGPEFLTYFQNEAQLEKSRLLSDRFSAERPKGSFSTLEIQRTEQGDSAMYLCASSLQGNTEAFFGQGTRLTVV.

The chain couples TRBV7-8 to TRBJ1-5; D is ambiguous. Trimming took 3 bases from V and 3 from J, leaving 12 bases between them. This CDR3 region has 15 residues. In germline, CDR1 is SGHVS, CDR2 FQNEAQ. The CDR3 nucleotides read TGTGCCAGCAGCTTGACGTCAGGCGACAATCAGCCCCAGCATTTT. Translated, it gives CASSLTSGDNQPQHF. The full variable domain, completed using reference TRBV7-8 and TRBJ1-5, is GAGVSQSPRYKVAKRGQDVALRCDPISGHVSLFWYQQALGQGPEFLTYFQNEAQLDKSGLPSDRFFAERPEGSVSTLKIQRTQQEDSAVYLCASSLTSGDNQPQHFGDGTRLSIL.